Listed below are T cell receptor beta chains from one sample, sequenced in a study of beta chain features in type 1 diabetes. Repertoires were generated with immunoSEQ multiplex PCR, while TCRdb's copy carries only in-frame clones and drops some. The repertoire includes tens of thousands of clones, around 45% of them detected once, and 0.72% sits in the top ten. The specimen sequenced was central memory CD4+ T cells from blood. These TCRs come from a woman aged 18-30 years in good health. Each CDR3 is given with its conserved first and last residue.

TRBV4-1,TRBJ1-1,CASSQVAGVRNTEAFF
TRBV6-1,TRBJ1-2,CASQENRDGYTF
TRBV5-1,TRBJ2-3,CASSLARLGGTDTQYF
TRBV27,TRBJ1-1,CASSFAQAGEAFF
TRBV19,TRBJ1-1,CASILRGNGGSEAFF
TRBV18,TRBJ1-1,CASSPGASGTGVQYTEAFF
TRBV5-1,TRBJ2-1,CASSWGGDRGDEQFF
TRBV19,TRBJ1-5,CASSIGHGGQQPQHF
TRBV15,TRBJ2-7,CATSRELGEMAEQYF
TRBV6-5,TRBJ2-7,CASRKEGRFYEQYF
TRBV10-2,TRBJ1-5,CASSEAGNSNQPQHF
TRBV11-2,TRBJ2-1,CASSLGAGGRFF
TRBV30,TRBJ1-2,CAWSVKQGYGYTF
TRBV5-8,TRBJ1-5,CASSFGSNQPQHF
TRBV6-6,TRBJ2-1,CASKVAGAYNEQFF
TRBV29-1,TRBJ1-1,CSVLQGLTEAFF
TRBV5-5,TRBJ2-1,CASSYGTSGSNEQFF
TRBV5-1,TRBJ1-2,CASSSQGAVYGYTF
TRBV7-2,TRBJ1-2,CASSLDPWSTGVDYGYTF
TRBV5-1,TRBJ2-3,CASSPDRGPKDTQYF
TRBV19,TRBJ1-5,CASSIGDRGSNQPQHF
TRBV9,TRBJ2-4,CASSSTGGFAKNIQYF
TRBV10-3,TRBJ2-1,CAIGQGYNEQFF
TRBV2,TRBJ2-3,CASRYRSTDTQYF
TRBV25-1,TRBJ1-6,CASRAPYNSPLHF
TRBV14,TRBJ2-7,CASSRTSGGAMEQYF
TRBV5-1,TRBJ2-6,CASSFAGSGANVLTF
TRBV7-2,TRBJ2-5,CASSLSSGSETQYF
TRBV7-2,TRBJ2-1,CASSPRVAGGRVLNNEQFF
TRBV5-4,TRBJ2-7,CASSFTESYEQYF
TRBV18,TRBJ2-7,CASSPPGSGAYEQYF
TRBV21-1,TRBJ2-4,CASSNVRLAKNIQYF
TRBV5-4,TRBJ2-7,CASSLAGPRELYEQYF
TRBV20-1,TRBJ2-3,CSGRVQDTQYF
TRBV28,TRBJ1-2,CASSFRGQGTNYGYTF
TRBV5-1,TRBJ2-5,CASSPGTVIQETQYF
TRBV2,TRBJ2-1,CASRRDTISYNEQFF
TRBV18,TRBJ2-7,CASSNSGSYEQYF
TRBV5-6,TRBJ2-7,CASSVVKGDEQYF
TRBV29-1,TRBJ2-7,CSVRQGNEQYF
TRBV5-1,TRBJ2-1,CASSDRIRDNEQFF
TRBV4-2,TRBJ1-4,CASSQELGGPNEKLFF
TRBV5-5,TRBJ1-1,CASSWAMNTEAFF